Following are 27 T cell receptor beta chains from one sample sequenced in a study of blood T cell repertoires in COVID-19. Generated by immunoSEQ multiplex PCR, the TCRdb table keeps only in-frame clones and is missing some. The sample holds around 150,000 clones; roughly 83% are singletons and the top ten take roughly 9.2%. Sequencing input: peripheral blood. The receptors come from a woman aged 80 or over with active or convalescent COVID-19.

This chain joins TRBV15 and TRBJ1-5, with 7 nucleotides matching TRBD1. The CDR3 contains 16 residues. Germline-derived CDR1 and CDR2 are LNHNV and YYDKDF (reference sequence). Germline trimming cut 3 bases from V and 3 bases from J; bases unmatched to any gene: 8. The CDR3 DNA reads as TGTGCCACCAGCAGGGGGGGACAGCAGATCAATCAGCCCCAGCATTTT. Translation gives CATSRGGQQINQPQHF.

This chain uses TRBV19 with TRBJ2-7, with TRBD2 matching over 10 bases. Looked up from germline, CDR1 is LNHDA and CDR2 is SQIVND (reference sequence). The junction had 4 bases not matched to a gene; V was cut back by 6 bases and J by 2 bases. The CDR3 contains 14 residues. The CDR3 protein is CASRVAGGPYEQYF. In DNA, the CDR3 is TGTGCCAGTAGGGTAGCGGGGGGTCCCTACGAGCAGTACTTC.

The rearrangement joins TRBV9 to TRBJ2-3; tentatively, D is TRBD1 (6 bases). Germline CDR1 is SGDLS and CDR2 is YYNGEE. Trimming shortened V by 4 bases and J by 5 bases, and 20 bases separated the two germline ends. This CDR3 contains 16 residues. The CDR3: CASSPRVGAAGDTQYF. For the CDR3, the DNA is TGTGCCAGCAGCCCCCGGGTGGGGGCAGCTGGAGATACGCAGTATTTT. Combining the CDR3 with reference TRBV9 and TRBJ2-3 gives the whole variable domain DSGVTQTPKHLITATGQRVTLRCSPRSGDLSVYWYQQSLDQGLQFLIQYYNGEERAKGNILERFSAQQFPDLHSELNLSSLELGDSALYFCASSPRVGAAGDTQYFGPGTRLTVL.

The J gene is TRBJ2-5, the V gene TRBV11-2; the D is unclear. The CDR3 sequence is 14 residues long. CDR1 is SGHAT, CDR2 FQNNGV, per germline. Trimming removed 2 bases from V and 1 base from J, with 8 bases in between. The CDR3 region is CASSLTASQETQYF. The CDR3 bases are TGTGCCAGCAGCTTAACGGCTAGCCAAGAGACCCAGTACTTC. Using reference TRBV11-2 and TRBJ2-5 for the parts outside the CDR3, the full variable domain is EAGVAQSPRYKIIEKRQSVAFWCNPISGHATLYWYQQILGQGPKLLIQFQNNGVVDDSQLPKDRFSAERLKGVDSTLKIQPAKLEDSAVYLCASSLTASQETQYFGPGTRLLVL.

The gene calls are TRBV18 and TRBJ1-3, with no clear D. Germline V gene sequence: CDR1 KGHSH, CDR2 LQKENI. Trimming removed 3 bases from V and 4 bases from J, with 10 bases in between. The CDR3 consists of 14 residues. The CDR3: CASSPPPFGNTIYF. The CDR3 DNA follows: TGTGCCAGCTCACCCCCCCCCTTCGGAAACACCATATATTTT.

The rearrangement uses TRBV5-1 and TRBJ2-5; TRBD2 is a possible D gene (7 bases). The CDR3 is made up of 17 amino acids. The V end lost 3 bases, the J end lost 5 bases, and 23 bases lay between the germline ends. The germline gives CDR1 SGHRS, CDR2 YFSETQ. The CDR3, as DNA: TGCGCCAGCAGCTCCCGACGGAGGGGGGGCGAGATGGAGACCCAGTACTTC. It codes for CASSSRRRGGEMETQYF.

This chain links TRBV7-2 with TRBJ1-2; TRBD1 matches at 7 bases. This CDR3 region has 13 residues. Losses at the gene ends were 5 bases for V and 4 bases for J; bases not matched to a gene: 4. Germline CDR1 and CDR2: SGHTA and FQGNSA. CDR3 nucleotides: TGTGCCAGCAGCCCAAGGGACAGCTATGGCTACACCTTC. This encodes CASSPRDSYGYTF. The entire variable domain, with the rest obtained from reference TRBV7-2 and TRBJ1-2, is as follows: GAGVSQSPSNKVTEKGKDVELRCDPISGHTALYWYRQSLGQGLEFLIYFQGNSAPDKSGLPSDRFSAERTGGSVSTLTIQRTQQEDSAVYLCASSPRDSYGYTFGSGTRLTVV.

This rearrangement joins TRBV11-2 to TRBJ2-3; 9 nucleotides line up with TRBD2. The germline V gene encodes CDR1 SGHAT and CDR2 FQNNGV. This CDR3 region has 17 residues. The V segment lost 5 bases and the J segment 9 bases; nucleotides outside the gene matches: 18. Here the CDR3 reads CASSHRDWRGGRGTQYF. DNA for the CDR3: TGTGCCAGCAGCCATCGGGATTGGCGGGGGGGCCGGGGCACGCAGTATTTT.

The CDR3 sequence: CAISESRTLDTEAFF. As DNA, the CDR3 is TGTGCCATCAGTGAGTCGAGAACTTTGGACACTGAAGCTTTCTTT. V gene TRBV10-3 combines with J gene TRBJ1-1; D not certain. Trimming left V 0 bases short and J 3 bases short, with 11 bases between. The CDR3 consists of 15 residues. CDR1 is ENHRY and CDR2 is SYGVKD in the germline V gene.

The sample holds one count of this clone. A junction boundary mismatches the germline segment, possibly from a read error. The chain joins TRBV3-1 (or the pseudogene TRBV3-2) to TRBJ2-1; D not certain. Germline values: CDR1 LGHDT, CDR2 YNNKEL (reference sequence). The CDR3 contains 15 residues. In DNA form, the CDR3 reads TGTGCCAGCAGCAAGAGTCGTCCCTCCGACAATGAGCAGTTCTTC. Translation: CASSKSRPSDNEQFF.

The chain links TRBV27 to TRBJ1-2; tentative D call: TRBD1 (5 bases). The V end lost 4 bases, the J end lost 5 bases, and 14 bases lay between the germline ends. The CDR3 is 14 amino acids. The germline V gene encodes CDR1 MNHEY and CDR2 SMNVEV (reference sequence). This chain's CDR3 is CASSSSGAGYGYTF. The CDR3, as DNA: TGTGCCAGCAGTTCGAGCGGGGCGGGGTATGGCTACACCTTC.

The CDR3 here is CASSQGGVGNEQFF. The DNA of the CDR3 is TGTGCCAGCAGCCAAGGGGGAGTGGGCAATGAGCAGTTCTTC. The chain recombines TRBV3-1 (or the pseudogene TRBV3-2) with TRBJ2-1, with a weak D call TRBD2 (5 bases). The CDR3 consists of 14 residues. Germline V CDR1 and CDR2: LGHDT, YNNKEL (reference sequence). Trimming shortened V by 1 base and J by 6 bases, and 10 bases separated the two germline ends.

The CDR3 region has the DNA TGTGCCAGCAGTTACGCGGAGAGCAATCAGCCCCAGCATTTT. Residues: CASSYAESNQPQHF. V usage is TRBV6-5 and J usage is TRBJ1-5; D is uncertain. Germline assignment: CDR1 MNHEY and CDR2 SVGAGI. The CDR3 totals 14 residues. V was clipped by 2 bases and J by 1 base, with 6 bases between them.

The sample holds a few counts of this clone. This sequence joins TRBV14 and TRBJ1-2; a possible D gene is TRBD1 (5 bases). The CDR3 length is 14 residues. Trimming took 2 bases from V and 8 from J, leaving 15 bases between them. The V gene's germline CDR1 is SGHDN and CDR2 FVKESK. The CDR3 DNA sequence: TGTGCCAGCAGCCAACAGGACACCCTTATAGGCTACACCTTC. It yields the protein CASSQQDTLIGYTF. Full variable domain (outside the CDR3, taken from reference TRBV14 and TRBJ1-2): EAGVTQFPSHSVIEKGQTVTLRCDPISGHDNLYWYRRVMGKEIKFLLHFVKESKQDESGMPNNRFLAERTGGTYSTLKVQPAELEDSGVYFCASSQQDTLIGYTFGSGTRLTVV.

This clone appeared once. This chain links TRBV4-3 with TRBJ2-1; 13 bases are shared with TRBD2. The CDR3 sequence is 15 residues long. Germline trimming cut 3 bases from V and 8 bases from J; bases unmatched to any gene: 4. Germline V gene sequence: CDR1 LGHNA, CDR2 YSLEER. CDR3 sequence reads: CASSQRLAGGYEQFF. The CDR3 DNA is TGCGCCAGCAGCCAGCGACTAGCGGGGGGTTATGAGCAGTTCTTC.

This clone was found a few times. The rearrangement uses TRBV6-5 and TRBJ2-7; D possibly corresponds to TRBD2 (6 bases). The germline V gene has CDR1 MNHEY and CDR2 SVGAGI. V lost 0 bases, J lost 3 bases, and 9 bases lay in between. The CDR3 consists of 14 residues. The CDR3 sequence is CASSYSGGGYEQYF. CDR3 DNA: TGTGCCAGCAGTTACTCGGGGGGAGGCTACGAGCAGTACTTC.

This clone has more than one count but fewer than ten. The chain recombines TRBV6-2 or TRBV6-3 with TRBJ2-7; D is possibly TRBD1 (5 bases). The CDR3 consists of 13 residues. CDR1 MNHEY and CDR2 SVGEGT come from the germline V gene. V was trimmed by 2 bases and J by 0 bases, leaving 5 bases between them. The CDR3 here is CASSYGASYEQYF. In DNA form, the CDR3 reads TGTGCCAGCAGTTACGGGGCCTCCTACGAGCAGTACTTC.

The chain is built from TRBV3-1 (or the pseudogene TRBV3-2) and TRBJ2-7, with 8 bases lining up with TRBD2. CDR1 LGHDT and CDR2 YNNKEL come from the germline V gene (reference sequence). Trimming removed 4 bases from V and 9 bases from J; junction bases left unmatched: 5. The CDR3 is 12 amino acids. The CDR3 protein is CASSLTGGGQYF. The CDR3 region has the DNA TGTGCCAGCAGCCTGACGGGAGGGGGGCAGTACTTC.

The chain uses TRBV12-3 or TRBV12-4 and TRBJ1-1; D ambiguous. V lost 3 bases to trimming and J lost 1 base, with 6 bases between them. The CDR3 is made up of 13 amino acids. Written as DNA, the CDR3 is TGTGCCAGCAGTTTTTTCGGGAACACTGAAGCTTTCTTT. Its protein is CASSFFGNTEAFF.

The rearrangement uses TRBV7-2 and TRBJ1-4; the D gene is possibly TRBD1 (5 bases). V gave up 0 bases and J gave up 8 bases, with 13 bases separating them. The CDR3 totals 15 residues. The germline gives CDR1 SGHTA, CDR2 FQGNSA. CDR3 bases: TGTGCCAGCAGCTTAGCGGCAGGGATGCGGGAAAAACTGTTTTTT. Its protein is CASSLAAGMREKLFF.

J is TRBJ1-1 and V is TRBV5-8, with D possibly TRBD1 on 5 matching bases. The CDR3 contains 17 residues. The ends were cut back, 1 base at V and 6 bases at J, with 22 bases in the middle. Germline V gene lookup returns CDR1 SGHTS and CDR2 YDEGEE. The CDR3 region is CASSLRSTVTGEAEAFF. The CDR3 DNA follows: TGTGCCAGCAGCTTGAGATCAACGGTCACAGGCGAAGCTGAAGCTTTCTTT.

As DNA, the CDR3 is TGTGCCAGCTCCGACAGGGGATGGGAGCAGTACTTC. Protein: CASSDRGWEQYF. This chain connects TRBV2 to TRBJ2-7; 8 nucleotides align to TRBD1. This CDR3 comprises 12 residues. The V and J ends lost 8 bases and 7 bases, in that order; junction bases with no gene match: 7. Germline CDR1 reads SNHLY; CDR2 reads FYNNEI.

The V and J genes are TRBV29-1 and TRBJ2-7, with D maybe TRBD2 (7 bases). The CDR3 contains 15 residues. Germline assignment: CDR1 SQVTM and CDR2 ANQGSEA. V dropped 8 bases and J dropped 5 bases, with 25 bases sitting between them. CDR3 loop: CSTIPTGGHGNEQYF. CDR3 DNA sequence: TGCAGCACAATCCCCACGGGGGGCCATGGGAACGAGCAGTACTTC.

The V call is TRBV18, the J call TRBJ1-6; TRBD1 might be the D (5 bases). CDR1 and CDR2 from the germline V gene are KGHSH and LQKENI. The CDR3 covers 14 residues. Deletions cut 1 base from V and 9 bases from J, with 10 bases between. CDR3 in amino acids: CASSPQGRGSPLHF. The CDR3 coding sequence is TGTGCCAGCTCACCACAGGGTAGGGGTTCACCCCTCCACTTT.

J is TRBJ1-1 and V is TRBV3-1 (or the pseudogene TRBV3-2); no definite D call. The CDR3 contains 13 residues. Germline-derived CDR1 and CDR2 are LGHDT and YNNKEL (reference sequence). V lost 3 bases and J 2 bases, leaving 7 bases between the germline ends. The DNA for the CDR3 is TGTGCCAGCAGCCAGTTTCTAAACACTGAAGCTTTCTTT. Translating gives CASSQFLNTEAFF.

V and J are TRBV25-1 and TRBJ1-6, with D maybe TRBD1 (5 bases). Germline CDR1 is MGHDK and CDR2 is SYGVNS. V was trimmed by 2 bases and J by 10 bases, leaving 12 bases between them. The CDR3 length is 14 residues. The CDR3 nucleotides read TGTGCCAGCAGTGAACAAGGGGCGAACTCACCCCTCCACTTT. It specifies CASSEQGANSPLHF.

This sequence joins TRBV10-3 and TRBJ1-1; maybe TRBD1 (5 bases). Trimming shortened V by 11 bases and J by 1 base, and 8 bases separated the two germline ends. The CDR3 has 11 amino acids. Germline loops: CDR1 ENHRY, CDR2 SYGVKD. CDR3 coding DNA: TGTGCCTCCGGACAGAACACTGAAGCTTTCTTT. This encodes CASGQNTEAFF.